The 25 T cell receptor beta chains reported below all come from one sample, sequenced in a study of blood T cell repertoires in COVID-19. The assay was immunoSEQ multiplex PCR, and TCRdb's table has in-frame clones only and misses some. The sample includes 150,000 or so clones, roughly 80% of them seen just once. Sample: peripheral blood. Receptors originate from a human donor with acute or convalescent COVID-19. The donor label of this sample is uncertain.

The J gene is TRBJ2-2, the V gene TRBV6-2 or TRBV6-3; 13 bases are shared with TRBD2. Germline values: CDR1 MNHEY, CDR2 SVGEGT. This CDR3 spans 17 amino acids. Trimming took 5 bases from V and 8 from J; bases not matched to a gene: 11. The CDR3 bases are TGTGCCAGCAGTCAAGGACTAGCGGGGGAAAGAATAGGGGAGCTGTTTTTT. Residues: CASSQGLAGERIGELFF.

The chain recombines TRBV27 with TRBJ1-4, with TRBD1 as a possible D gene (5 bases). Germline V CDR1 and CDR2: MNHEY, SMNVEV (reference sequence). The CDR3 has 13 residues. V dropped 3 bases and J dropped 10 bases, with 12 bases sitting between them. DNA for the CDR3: TGTGCCAGCAGTTTTTCGCGGGGGGGAAAACTGTTTTTT. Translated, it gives CASSFSRGGKLFF. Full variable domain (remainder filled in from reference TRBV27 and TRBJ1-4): EAQVTQNPRYLITVTGKKLTVTCSQNMNHEYMSWYRQDPGLGLRQIYYSMNVEVTDKGDVPEGYKVSRKEKRNFPLILESPSPNQTSLYFCASSFSRGGKLFFGSGTQLSVL.

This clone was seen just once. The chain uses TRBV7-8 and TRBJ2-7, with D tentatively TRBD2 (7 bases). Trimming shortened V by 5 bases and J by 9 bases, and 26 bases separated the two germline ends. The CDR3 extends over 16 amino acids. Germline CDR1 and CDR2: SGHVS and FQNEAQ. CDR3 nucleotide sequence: TGTGCCAGCAGCCAATTAGGGGGGGGAGGCCCCTGGAGGCAGTACTTC. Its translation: CASSQLGGGGPWRQYF.

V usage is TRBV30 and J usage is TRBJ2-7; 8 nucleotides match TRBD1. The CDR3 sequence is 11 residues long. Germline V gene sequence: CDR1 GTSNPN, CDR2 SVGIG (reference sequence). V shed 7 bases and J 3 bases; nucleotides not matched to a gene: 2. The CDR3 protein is CAYGTGYEQYV. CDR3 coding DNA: TGTGCCTACGGGACAGGCTACGAGCAGTACGTC.

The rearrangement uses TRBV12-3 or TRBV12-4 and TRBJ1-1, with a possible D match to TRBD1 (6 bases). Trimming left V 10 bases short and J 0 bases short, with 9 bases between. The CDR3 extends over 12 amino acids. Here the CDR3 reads CATSGVNTEAFF. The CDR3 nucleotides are TGTGCCACCTCAGGGGTGAACACTGAAGCTTTCTTT.

The CDR3 is CASSSRHPIPQYF. The CDR3 coding sequence is TGTGCCAGCAGCTCCCGACACCCTATCCCGCAGTATTTT. The chain links TRBV11-2 to TRBJ2-3; unclear D gene. The CDR3 is 13 residues long. V dropped 4 bases and J dropped 10 bases, with 15 bases sitting between them. The germline V gene has CDR1 SGHAT and CDR2 FQNNGV.

CDR3 DNA: TGTGCCAGCAGCTTGACAGGGGTTGAAGCTTTCTTT. It specifies CASSLTGVEAFF. V gene TRBV5-4 combines with J gene TRBJ1-1, with 7 nucleotides matching TRBD1. The CDR3 consists of 12 residues. V was pared by 1 base and J by 7 bases, with 1 base of the junction left unmatched. Germline values: CDR1 SGHNT, CDR2 YYREEE (reference sequence). Complete variable domain (other parts from reference TRBV5-4 and TRBJ1-1): ETGVTQSPTHLIKTRGQQVTLRCSSQSGHNTVSWYQQALGQGPQFIFQYYREEENGRGNFPPRFSGLQFPNYSSELNVNALELDDSALYLCASSLTGVEAFFGQGTRLTVV.

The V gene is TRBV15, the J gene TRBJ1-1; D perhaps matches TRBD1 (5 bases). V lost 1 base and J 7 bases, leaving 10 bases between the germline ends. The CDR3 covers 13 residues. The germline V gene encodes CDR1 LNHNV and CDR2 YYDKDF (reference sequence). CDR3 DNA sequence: TGTGCCACCAGCAGAGTAGCGGGGGATGAAGCTTTCTTT. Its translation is CATSRVAGDEAFF.

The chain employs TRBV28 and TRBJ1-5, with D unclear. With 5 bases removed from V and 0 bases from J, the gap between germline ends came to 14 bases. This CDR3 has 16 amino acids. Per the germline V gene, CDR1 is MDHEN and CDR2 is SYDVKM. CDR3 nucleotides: TGTGCCAGCAGTGACCCCCGGGAACATAGCAATCAGCCCCAGCATTTT. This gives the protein CASSDPREHSNQPQHF.

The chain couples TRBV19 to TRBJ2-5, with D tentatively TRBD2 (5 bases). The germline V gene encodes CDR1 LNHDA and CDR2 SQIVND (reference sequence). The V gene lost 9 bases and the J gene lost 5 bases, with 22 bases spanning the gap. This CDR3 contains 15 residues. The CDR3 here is CASSGGLYGRETQYF. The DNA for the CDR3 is TGTGCCAGCTCTGGCGGGCTTTATGGCAGGGAGACCCAGTACTTC.

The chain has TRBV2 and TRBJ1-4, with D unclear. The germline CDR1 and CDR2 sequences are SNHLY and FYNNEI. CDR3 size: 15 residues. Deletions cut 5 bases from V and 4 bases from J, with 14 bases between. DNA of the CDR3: TGTGCCAGCAGTACTAGGGCAGAGTATAATGAAAAACTGTTTTTT. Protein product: CASSTRAEYNEKLFF.

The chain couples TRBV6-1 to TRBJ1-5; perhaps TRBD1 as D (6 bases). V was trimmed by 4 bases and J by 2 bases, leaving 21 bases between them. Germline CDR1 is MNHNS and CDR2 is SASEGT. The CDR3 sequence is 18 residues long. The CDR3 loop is CASSGQSRGGTGNQPQHF. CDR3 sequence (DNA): TGTGCCAGCAGTGGGCAATCTAGGGGGGGCACAGGCAATCAGCCCCAGCATTTT.

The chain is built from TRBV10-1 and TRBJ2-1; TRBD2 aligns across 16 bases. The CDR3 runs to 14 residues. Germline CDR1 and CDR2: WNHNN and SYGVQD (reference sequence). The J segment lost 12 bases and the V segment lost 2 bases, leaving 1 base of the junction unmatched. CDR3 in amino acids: CASSEGTSGGAQFF. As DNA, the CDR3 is TGCGCCAGCAGTGAGGGGACTAGCGGGGGGGCGCAGTTCTTC.

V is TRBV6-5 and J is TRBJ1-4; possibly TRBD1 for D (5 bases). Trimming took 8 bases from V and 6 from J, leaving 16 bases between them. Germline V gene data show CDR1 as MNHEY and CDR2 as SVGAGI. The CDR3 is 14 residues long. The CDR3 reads CASGTMGGDEKLFF. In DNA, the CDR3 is TGTGCCAGCGGGACTATGGGGGGGGATGAAAAACTGTTTTTT.

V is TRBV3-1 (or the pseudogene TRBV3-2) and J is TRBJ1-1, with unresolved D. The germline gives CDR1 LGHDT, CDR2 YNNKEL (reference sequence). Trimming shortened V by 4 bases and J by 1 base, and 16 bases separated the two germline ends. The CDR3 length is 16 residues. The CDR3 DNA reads TGTGCCAGCAGCCCTTATGAGGTTGGAGAGAACACTGAAGCTTTCTTT. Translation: CASSPYEVGENTEAFF.

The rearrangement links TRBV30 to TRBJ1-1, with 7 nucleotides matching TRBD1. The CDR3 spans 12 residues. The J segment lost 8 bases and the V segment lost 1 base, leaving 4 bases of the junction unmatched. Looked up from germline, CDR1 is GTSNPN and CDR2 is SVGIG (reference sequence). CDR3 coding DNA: TGTGCCTGGAGTGGTGGGACAGCCGAAGCTTTCTTT. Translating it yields CAWSGGTAEAFF.

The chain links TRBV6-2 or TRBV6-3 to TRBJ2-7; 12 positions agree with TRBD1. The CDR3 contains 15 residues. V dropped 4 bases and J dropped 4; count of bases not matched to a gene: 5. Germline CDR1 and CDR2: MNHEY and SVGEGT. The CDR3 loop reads CASSFRDRGPYEQYV. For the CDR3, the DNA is TGTGCCAGCAGTTTCCGGGACAGGGGGCCGTACGAGCAGTACGTC.

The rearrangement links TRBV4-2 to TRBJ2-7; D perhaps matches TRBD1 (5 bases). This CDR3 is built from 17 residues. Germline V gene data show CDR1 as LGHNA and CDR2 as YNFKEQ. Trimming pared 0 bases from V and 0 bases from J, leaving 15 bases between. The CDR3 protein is CASSQELGQLSSYEQYF. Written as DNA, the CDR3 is TGTGCCAGCAGCCAAGAATTGGGGCAGCTTAGCTCCTACGAGCAGTACTTC.

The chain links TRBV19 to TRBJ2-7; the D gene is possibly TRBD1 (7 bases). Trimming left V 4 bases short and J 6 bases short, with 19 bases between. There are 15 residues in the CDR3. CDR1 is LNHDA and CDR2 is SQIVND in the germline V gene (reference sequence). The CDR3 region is CASSRGGRGAGEQYF. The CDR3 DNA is TGTGCCAGTAGTAGAGGCGGCAGGGGGGCAGGCGAGCAGTACTTC.

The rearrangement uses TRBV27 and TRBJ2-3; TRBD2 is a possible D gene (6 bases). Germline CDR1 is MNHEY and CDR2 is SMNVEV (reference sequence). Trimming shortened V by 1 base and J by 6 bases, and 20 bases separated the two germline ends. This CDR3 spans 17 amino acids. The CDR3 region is CASSLLGRLVEGDTQYF. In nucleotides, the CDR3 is TGTGCCAGCAGTTTATTAGGACGACTAGTTGAAGGTGATACGCAGTATTTT.

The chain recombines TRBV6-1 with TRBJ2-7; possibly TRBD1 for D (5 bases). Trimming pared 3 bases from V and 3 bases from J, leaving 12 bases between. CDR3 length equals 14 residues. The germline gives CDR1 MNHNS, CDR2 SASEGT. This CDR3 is CASSEVGASYEQYF. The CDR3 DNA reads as TGTGCCAGCAGTGAGGTAGGGGCGAGCTACGAGCAGTACTTC.

CDR3 DNA sequence: TGTGCCAGCAGCGTAGGGGCACAGGGTCGGCAGTACTTC. Translation: CASSVGAQGRQYF. The V call is TRBV9, the J call TRBJ2-7; D possibly corresponds to TRBD1 (6 bases). Trimming pared 0 bases from V and 9 bases from J, leaving 13 bases between. CDR1 is SGDLS and CDR2 is YYNGEE in the germline V gene. The CDR3 extends over 13 amino acids.

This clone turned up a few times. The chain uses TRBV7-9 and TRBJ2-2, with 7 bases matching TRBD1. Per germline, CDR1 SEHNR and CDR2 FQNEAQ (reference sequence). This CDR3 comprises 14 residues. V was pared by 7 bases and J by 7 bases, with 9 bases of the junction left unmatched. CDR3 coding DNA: TGTGCCAGCATCAGGGGACAGAGTCACGGGGAGCTGTTTTTT. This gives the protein CASIRGQSHGELFF. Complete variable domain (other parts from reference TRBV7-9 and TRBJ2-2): DTGVSQNPRHKITKRGQNVTFRCDPISEHNRLYWYRQTLGQGPEFLTYFQNEAQLEKSRLLSDRFSAERPKGSFSTLEIQRTEQGDSAMYLCASIRGQSHGELFFGEGSRLTVL.

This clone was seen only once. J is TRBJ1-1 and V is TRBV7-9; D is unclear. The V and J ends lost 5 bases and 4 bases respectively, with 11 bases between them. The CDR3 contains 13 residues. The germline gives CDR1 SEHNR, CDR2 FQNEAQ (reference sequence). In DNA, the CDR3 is TGTGCCAGCAGCCAACGGGGTGGCACTGAAGCTTTCTTT. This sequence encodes CASSQRGGTEAFF. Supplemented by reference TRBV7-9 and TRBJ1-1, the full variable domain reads DTGVSQNPRHKITKRGQNVTFRCDPISEHNRLYWYRQTLGQGPEFLTYFQNEAQLEKSRLLSDRFSAERPKGSFSTLEIQRTEQGDSAMYLCASSQRGGTEAFFGQGTRLTVV.

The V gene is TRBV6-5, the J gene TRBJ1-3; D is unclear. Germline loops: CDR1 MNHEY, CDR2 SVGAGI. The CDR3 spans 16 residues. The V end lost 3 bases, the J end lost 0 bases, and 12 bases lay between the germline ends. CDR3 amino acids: CASSYSQGSSGNTIYF. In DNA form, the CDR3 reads TGTGCCAGCAGTTATAGTCAAGGGAGCTCTGGAAACACCATATATTTT.